This entry describes one T cell receptor (beta chain). This sample is part of a study of blood T cell repertoires in COVID-19. Study information: Sites across the United States, Italy and Spain contributed samples from acute and convalescent COVID-19.

Which cohort a participant joined came from the clinical history participants gave. Method: immunoSEQ multiplex PCR; TCRdb's copy keeps in-frame clones and lacks some. The sample lists around 300,000 clones, about nine tenths occurring once. The sequenced sample consisted of PBMCs or T cells enriched from blood (not recorded which). The receptor was derived from a woman aged 18-29 years who had recovered from COVID-19.

The CDR3 DNA reads as TGTGCCAGCTCACGCGGACCTTTCGGAGGCACCGGGGAGCTGTTTTTT. Encoded protein: CASSRGPFGGTGELFF. The chain uses TRBV11-2 and TRBJ2-2, with a weak D call TRBD2 (5 bases). The CDR3 is 16 amino acids. Germline V gene lookup returns CDR1 SGHAT and CDR2 FQNNGV. Trimming shortened V by 8 bases and J by 4 bases, and 20 bases separated the two germline ends.